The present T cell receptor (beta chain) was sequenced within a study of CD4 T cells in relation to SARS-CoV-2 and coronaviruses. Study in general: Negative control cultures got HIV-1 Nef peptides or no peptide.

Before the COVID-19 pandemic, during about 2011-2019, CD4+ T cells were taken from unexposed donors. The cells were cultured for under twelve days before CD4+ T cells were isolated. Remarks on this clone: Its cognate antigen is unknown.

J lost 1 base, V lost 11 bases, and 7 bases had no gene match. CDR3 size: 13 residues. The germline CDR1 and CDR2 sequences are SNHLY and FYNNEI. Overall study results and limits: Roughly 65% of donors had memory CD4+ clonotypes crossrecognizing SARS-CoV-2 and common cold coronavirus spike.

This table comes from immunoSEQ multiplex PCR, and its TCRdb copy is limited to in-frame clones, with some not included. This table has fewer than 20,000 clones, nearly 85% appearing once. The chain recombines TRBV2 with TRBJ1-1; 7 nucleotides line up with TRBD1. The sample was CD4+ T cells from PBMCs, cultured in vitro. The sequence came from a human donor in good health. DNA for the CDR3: TGTGCCGTATACAGGGGCGAGAACACTGAAGCTTTCTTT. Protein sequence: CAVYRGENTEAFF.